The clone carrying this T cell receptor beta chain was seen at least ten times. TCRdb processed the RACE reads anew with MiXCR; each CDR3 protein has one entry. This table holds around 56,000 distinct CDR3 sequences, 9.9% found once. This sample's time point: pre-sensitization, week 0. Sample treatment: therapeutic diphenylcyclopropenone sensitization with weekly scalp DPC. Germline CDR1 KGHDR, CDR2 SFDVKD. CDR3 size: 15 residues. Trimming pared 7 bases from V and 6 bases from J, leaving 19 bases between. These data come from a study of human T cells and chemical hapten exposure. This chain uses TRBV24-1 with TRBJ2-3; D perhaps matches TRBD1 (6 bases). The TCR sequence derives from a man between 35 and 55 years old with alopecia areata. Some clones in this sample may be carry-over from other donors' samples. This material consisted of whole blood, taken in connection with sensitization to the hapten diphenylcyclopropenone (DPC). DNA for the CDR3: TGTGCCACCAGCCTACAGGGTGGGGTTGAGGATACGCAGTATTTT. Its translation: CATSLQGGVEDTQYF.